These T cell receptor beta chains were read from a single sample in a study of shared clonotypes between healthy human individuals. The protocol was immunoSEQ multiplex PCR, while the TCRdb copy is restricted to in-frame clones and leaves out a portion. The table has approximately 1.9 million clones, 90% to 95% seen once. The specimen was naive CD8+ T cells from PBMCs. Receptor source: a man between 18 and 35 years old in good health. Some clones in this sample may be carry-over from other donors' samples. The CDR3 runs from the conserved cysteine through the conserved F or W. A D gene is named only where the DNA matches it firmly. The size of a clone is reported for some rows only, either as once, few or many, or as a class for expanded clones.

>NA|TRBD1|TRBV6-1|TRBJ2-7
TGTGCCAGCAGTGAACCGACAGGGCGCGAGCAGTACTTC
CASSEPTGREQYF
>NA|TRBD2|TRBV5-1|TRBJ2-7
TGCGCCAGCAGCTTGTCTAGCGGGATACGCCGCGAGCAGTACTTC
CASSLSSGIRREQYF
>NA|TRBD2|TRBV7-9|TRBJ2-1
TGTGCCAGCAGCTTAGGTGGAGCTAGCGGTTGGGATGAGCAGTTCTTC
CASSLGGASGWDEQFF
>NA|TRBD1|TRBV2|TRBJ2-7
TGTGCCAGCAGTATGGGACAGGGGCGGTTTTACGAGCAGTACTTC
CASSMGQGRFYEQYF
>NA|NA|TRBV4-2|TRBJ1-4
TGTGCCAGCAGCGGGTCGGGTGTATTTAATGAAAAACTGTTTTTT
CASSGSGVFNEKLFF
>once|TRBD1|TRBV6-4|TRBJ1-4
TGTGCCAGCAGGAAGGACAGGGCGGGGAATGAAAAACTGTTTTTT
CASRKDRAGNEKLFF
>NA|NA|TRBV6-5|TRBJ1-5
TGTGCCAGCAGTTACGAGGTTGGGAGGGCCCAGCATTTT
CASSYEVGRAQHF
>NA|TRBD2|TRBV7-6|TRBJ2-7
TGTGCCAGCAGCTCGGGACTAGCAGACTACGAGCAGTACTTC
CASSSGLADYEQYF
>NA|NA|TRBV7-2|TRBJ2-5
TGTGCCAGCAGCTTAGGTCTCCGGGAGACCCAGTACTTC
CASSLGLRETQYF
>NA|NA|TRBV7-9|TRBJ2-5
TGTGCCAGCAGCTTACCCGCGGCCGGACAAGAGACCCAGTACTTC
CASSLPAAGQETQYF
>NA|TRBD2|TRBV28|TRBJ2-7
TGTGCCAGCAGTTGGGGGGGGAGCTCCTACGAGCAGTACTTC
CASSWGGSSYEQYF
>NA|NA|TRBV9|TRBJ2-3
TGTGCCAGCAGCCCAGGGAACCCCACAGATACGCAGTATTTT
CASSPGNPTDTQYF
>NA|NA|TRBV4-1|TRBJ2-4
TGCGCCAGCAGCCAAGGGGTGAGGGTTGGGGACATTCAGTACTTC
CASSQGVRVGDIQYF
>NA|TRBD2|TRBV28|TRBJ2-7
TGTGCCAGCAGAGATACTAGCGGGAGGATCACCTACGAGCAGTACTTC
CASRDTSGRITYEQYF
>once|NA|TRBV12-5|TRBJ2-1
TGTGCTAGTGGCTATAATGGCAATGAGCAGTTCTTC
CASGYNGNEQFF
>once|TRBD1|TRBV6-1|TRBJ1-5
TGTGCCAGCAGTGTTTACCGGGACAGGGGGTATCAGCCCCAGCATTTT
CASSVYRDRGYQPQHF
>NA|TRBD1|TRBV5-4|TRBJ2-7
TGTGCCAGCAGCTCGGACAGGTCCTACGAGCAGTACTTC
CASSSDRSYEQYF
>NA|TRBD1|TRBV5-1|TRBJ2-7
TGCGCCAGCAGCGGCGACAGGGTTTACGAGCAGTACTTC
CASSGDRVYEQYF
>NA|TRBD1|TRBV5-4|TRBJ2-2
TGTGCCAGCAGCTTGGGGACAGGGTGGCCCGGGGAGCTGTTTTTT
CASSLGTGWPGELFF
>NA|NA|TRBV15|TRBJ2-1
TGTGCCACCGTCCCCCGCATTAACGACAATGAGCAGTTCTTC
CATVPRINDNEQFF